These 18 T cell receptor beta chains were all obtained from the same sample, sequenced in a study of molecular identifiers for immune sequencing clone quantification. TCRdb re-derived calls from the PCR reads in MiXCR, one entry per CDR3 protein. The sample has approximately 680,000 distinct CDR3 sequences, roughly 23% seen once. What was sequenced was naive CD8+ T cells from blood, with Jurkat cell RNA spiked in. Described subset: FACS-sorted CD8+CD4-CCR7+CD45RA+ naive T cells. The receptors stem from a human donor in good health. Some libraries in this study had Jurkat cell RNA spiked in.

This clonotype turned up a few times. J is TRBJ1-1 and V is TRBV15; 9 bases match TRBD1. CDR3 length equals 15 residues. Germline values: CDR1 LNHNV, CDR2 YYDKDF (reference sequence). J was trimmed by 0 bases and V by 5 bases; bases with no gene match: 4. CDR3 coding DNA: TGTGCCACCAGCGGGGGACAGGGCATGAACACTGAAGCTTTCTTT. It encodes CATSGGQGMNTEAFF.

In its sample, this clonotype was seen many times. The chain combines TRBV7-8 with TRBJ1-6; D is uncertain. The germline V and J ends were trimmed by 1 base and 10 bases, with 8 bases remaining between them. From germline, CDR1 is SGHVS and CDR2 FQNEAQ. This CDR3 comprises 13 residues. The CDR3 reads CASSLVPESPLHF. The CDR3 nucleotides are TGTGCCAGCAGCTTAGTCCCCGAGTCACCCCTCCACTTT. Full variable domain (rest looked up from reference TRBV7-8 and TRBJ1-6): GAGVSQSPRYKVAKRGQDVALRCDPISGHVSLFWYQQALGQGPEFLTYFQNEAQLDKSGLPSDRFFAERPEGSVSTLKIQRTQQEDSAVYLCASSLVPESPLHFGNGTRLTVT.

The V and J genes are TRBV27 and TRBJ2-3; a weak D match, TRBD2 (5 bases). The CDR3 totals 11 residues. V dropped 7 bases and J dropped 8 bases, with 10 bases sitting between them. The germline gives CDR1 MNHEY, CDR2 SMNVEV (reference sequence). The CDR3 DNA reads TGTGCCAGCATATGGGGAGCTACGCAGTATTTT. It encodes CASIWGATQYF.

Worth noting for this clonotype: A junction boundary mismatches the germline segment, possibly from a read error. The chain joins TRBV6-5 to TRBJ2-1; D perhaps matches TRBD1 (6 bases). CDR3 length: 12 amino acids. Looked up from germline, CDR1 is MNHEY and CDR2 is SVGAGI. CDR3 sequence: CASSYRDNAQFF. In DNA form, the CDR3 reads TGTGCCAGCAGTTACAGGGACAATGCGCAGTTCTTC.

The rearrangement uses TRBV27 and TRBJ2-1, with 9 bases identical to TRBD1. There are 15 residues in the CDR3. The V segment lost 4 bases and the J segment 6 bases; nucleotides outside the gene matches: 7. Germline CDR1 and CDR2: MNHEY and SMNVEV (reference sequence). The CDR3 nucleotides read TGTGCCAGCAGTTCGGGGACAGGGTGGATCAATGAGCAGTTCTTC. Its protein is CASSSGTGWINEQFF.

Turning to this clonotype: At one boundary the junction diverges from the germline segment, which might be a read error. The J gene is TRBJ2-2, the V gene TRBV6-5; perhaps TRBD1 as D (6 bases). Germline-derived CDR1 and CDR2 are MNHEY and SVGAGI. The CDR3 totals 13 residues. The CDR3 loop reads CAGSYGTPGELFF. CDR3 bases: TGTGCCGGCAGTTACGGGACACCCGGGGAGCTGTTTTTT.

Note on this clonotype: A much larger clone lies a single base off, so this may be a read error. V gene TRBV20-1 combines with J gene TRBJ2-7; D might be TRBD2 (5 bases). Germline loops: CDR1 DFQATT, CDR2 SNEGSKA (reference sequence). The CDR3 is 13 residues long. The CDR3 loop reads CSATWTEDYKQYF. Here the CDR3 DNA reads TGCAGTGCTACCTGGACGGAAGACTACAAGCAGTACTTC.

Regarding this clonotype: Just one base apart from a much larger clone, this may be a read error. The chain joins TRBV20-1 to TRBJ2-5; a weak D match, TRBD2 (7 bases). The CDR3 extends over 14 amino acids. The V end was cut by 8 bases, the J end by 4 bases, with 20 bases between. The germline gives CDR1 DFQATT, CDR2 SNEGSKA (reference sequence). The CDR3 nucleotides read TGCAGTACCACCCCACGGGGGGCCGGAGAGACCCAGTACTTC. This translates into CSTTPRGAGETQYF.

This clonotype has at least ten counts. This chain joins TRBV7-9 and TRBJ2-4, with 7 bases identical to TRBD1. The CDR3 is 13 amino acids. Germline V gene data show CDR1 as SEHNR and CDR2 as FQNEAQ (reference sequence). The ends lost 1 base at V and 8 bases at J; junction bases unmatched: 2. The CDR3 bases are TGTGCCAGCAGCTTAGTTCAGGGGGACATTCAGTACTTC. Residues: CASSLVQGDIQYF.

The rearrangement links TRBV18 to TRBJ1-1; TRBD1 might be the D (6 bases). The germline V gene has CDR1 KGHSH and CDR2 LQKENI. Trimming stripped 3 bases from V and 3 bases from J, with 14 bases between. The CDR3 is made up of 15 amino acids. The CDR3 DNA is TGTGCCAGCTCACCCTCAGGGGCGCAGGACACTGAAGCTTTCTTT. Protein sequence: CASSPSGAQDTEAFF.

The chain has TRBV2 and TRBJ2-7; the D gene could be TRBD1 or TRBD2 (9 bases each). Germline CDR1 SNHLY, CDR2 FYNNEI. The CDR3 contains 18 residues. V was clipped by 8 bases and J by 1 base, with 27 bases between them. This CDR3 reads CASAPKTGGLAGSYEQYF. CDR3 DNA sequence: TGTGCCAGCGCCCCCAAGACAGGGGGGCTAGCGGGGTCCTACGAGCAGTACTTC.

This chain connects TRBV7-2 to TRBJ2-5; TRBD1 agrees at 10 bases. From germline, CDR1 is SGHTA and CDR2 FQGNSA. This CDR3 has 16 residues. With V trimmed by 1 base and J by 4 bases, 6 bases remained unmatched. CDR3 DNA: TGTGCCAGCAGCTTAGAGGACAGGGGGTGGGGAGAGACCCAGTACTTC. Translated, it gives CASSLEDRGWGETQYF.

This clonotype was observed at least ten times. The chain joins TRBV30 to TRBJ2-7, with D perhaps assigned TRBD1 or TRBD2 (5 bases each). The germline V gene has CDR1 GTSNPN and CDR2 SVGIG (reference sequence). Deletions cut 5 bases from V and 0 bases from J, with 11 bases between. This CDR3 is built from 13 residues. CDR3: CAWAGTVSYEQYF. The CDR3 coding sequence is TGTGCCTGGGCCGGGACCGTCTCCTACGAGCAGTACTTC. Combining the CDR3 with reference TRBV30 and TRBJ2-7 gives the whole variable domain SQTIHQWPATLVQPVGSPLSLECTVEGTSNPNLYWYRQAAGRGLQLLFYSVGIGQISSEVPQNLSASRPQDRQFILSSKKLLLSDSGFYLCAWAGTVSYEQYFGPGTRLTVT.

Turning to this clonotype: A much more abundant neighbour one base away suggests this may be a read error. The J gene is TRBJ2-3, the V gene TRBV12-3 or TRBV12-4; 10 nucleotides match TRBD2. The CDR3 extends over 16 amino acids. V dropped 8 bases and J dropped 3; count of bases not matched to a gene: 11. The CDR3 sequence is CASASVIAGGTDTQYF. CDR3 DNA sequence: TGTGCCAGCGCCTCCGTTATAGCGGGAGGTACAGATACGCAGTATTTT.

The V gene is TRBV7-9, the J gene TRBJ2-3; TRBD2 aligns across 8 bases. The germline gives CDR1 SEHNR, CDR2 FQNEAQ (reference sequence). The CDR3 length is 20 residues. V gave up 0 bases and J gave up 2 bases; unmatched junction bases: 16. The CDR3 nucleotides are TGTGCCAGCAGCTTAGCGGTTGGTGGTGATCCGGGGGGGCACACAGATACGCAGTATTTT. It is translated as CASSLAVGGDPGGHTDTQYF.

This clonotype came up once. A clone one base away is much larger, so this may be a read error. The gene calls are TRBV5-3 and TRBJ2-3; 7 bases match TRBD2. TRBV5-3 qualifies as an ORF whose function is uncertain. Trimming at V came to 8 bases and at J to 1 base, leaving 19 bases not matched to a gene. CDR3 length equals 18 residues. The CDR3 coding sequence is TGTGCCAGCAGCCTAAGTACCCCTAGCGGCGCCCGCACAGATACGCAGTATTTT. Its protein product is CASSLSTPSGARTDTQYF.

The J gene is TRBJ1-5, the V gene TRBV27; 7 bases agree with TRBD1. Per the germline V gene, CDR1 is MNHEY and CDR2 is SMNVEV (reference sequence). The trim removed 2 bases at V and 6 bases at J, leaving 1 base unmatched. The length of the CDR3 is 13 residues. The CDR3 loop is CASSLNRGQPQHF. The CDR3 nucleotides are TGTGCCAGCAGTTTAAACAGGGGTCAGCCCCAGCATTTT.

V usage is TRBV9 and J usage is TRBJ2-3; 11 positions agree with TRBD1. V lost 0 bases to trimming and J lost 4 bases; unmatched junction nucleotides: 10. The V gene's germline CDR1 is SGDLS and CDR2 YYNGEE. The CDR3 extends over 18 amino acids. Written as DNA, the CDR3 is TGTGCCAGCAGCGTAGTTTCAGGGACAGGGGGTCCCGCAGATACGCAGTATTTT. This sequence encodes CASSVVSGTGGPADTQYF.